The clone carrying this TCR beta chain has a handful of counts. Its cognate antigen is unknown. This sample was included in a study of T cells after yellow fever vaccination. Looking at the study overall: SMART-Seq v4 Ultra Low Input prepared libraries from low-cell fractions.

Germline assignment: CDR1 SGHTA and CDR2 FQGTGA. The CDR3 is made up of 14 amino acids. V dropped 0 bases and J dropped 6; count of bases not matched to a gene: 4. A 5'RACE template-switching step, the method used to make TCR cDNA, added a universal primer site and UMIs. TCRdb re-derived calls from the 5' RACE reads in MiXCR, one entry per CDR3 protein. Of some 350,000 distinct CDR3 sequences listed, about 4% were seen once; the top ten hold around 24%. Regarding the study as a whole: In FACS-sorted repertoires, abundant clonotypes from the bulk population could appear as contaminants.

The material sequenced was PBMCs, taken 5 days after the yellow fever booster vaccination. The chain carries TRBV7-3 and TRBJ1-1; 7 nucleotides agree with TRBD1. The receptor's source is a man between 18 and 29 years old who received the YFV17D yellow fever vaccine. The CDR3 coding sequence is TGTGCCAGCAGCTTAACCGGGACAGACCCTGAAGCTTTCTTT. This sequence encodes CASSLTGTDPEAFF.